This TCR beta chain comes out of a study of T-cell reconstitution after alpha-beta-depleted transplantation in children. Unique molecular identifiers were used to barcode this TCRbeta library. TCRdb ran MiXCR on the PCR reads and lists one entry per CDR3 protein. In the table there are 200,000 or so distinct CDR3 sequences, about 7% of which are singletons. The CDR3 covers 13 residues. Germline V gives CDR1 MNHNY, CDR2 SVGAGI (reference sequence). Trimming removed 7 bases from V and 2 bases from J, with 12 bases in between. This clonotype turned up a few times. The TCR comes from a boy younger than 10 with acute lymphoblastic leukemia, due to receive a stem cell transplant. V gene TRBV6-6 combines with J gene TRBJ2-7, with D maybe TRBD1 (6 bases). The sequencing here drew on PBMCs, taken before TCRalphabeta/CD19-depleted stem cell transplant. The chain's CDR3 is CASTDSFPYEQYF. The CDR3 DNA is TGTGCCAGCACGGACAGCTTCCCCTACGAGCAGTACTTC.